This T cell receptor beta chain was found in a study of CD8+ T cells in alopecia areata. About the research overall: In an open-label trial, patients got 5 to 10 mg tofacitinib twice daily. The drug, tofacitinib, lasted 6 to 18 months, followed by 6 months off drug.

This clone was detected ten times or more. A read error may produce the germline difference seen at one junction end. Alopecia areata patients gave lesional scalp punch biopsies and peripheral blood samples. The authors sorted CD4+ and CD8+ T cells from PBMCs. CDR1 is MRHNA, CDR2 SNTAGT, per germline. The CDR3 consists of 16 residues. Following extraction, RNA underwent reverse transcription to cDNA, which served as the sequencing template. Profiling relied on immunoSEQ multiplex PCR, and the TCRdb table lists in-frame clones only, not all of them. The sample lists roughly 150,000 clones, more than 45% occurring once.

The clonotype comes from a human donor with alopecia areata. This specimen was CD8+ T cells sorted from blood, taken at week 0. The chain recombines TRBV6-4 with TRBJ2-3, with 8 bases that match TRBD1. CDR3 protein: CASSYSAGGGTDTQYF. The CDR3, as DNA: TGTGCCAGCAGTTACTCTGCAGGGGGCGGCACAGATACGCAGTATTTT.